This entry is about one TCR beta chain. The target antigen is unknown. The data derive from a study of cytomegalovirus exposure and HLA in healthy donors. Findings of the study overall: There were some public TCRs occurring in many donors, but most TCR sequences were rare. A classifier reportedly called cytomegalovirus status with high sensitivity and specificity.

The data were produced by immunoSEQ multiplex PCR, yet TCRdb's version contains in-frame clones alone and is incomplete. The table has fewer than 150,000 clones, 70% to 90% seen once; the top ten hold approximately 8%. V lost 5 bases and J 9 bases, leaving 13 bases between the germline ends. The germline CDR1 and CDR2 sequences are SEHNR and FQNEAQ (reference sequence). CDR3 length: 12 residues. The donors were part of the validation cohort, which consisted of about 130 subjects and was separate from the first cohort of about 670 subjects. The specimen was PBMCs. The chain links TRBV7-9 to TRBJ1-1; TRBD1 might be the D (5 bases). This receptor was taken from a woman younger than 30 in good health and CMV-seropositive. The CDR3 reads CASSPPNRKAFF. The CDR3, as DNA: TGTGCCAGCAGCCCTCCAAACAGGAAAGCTTTCTTT.